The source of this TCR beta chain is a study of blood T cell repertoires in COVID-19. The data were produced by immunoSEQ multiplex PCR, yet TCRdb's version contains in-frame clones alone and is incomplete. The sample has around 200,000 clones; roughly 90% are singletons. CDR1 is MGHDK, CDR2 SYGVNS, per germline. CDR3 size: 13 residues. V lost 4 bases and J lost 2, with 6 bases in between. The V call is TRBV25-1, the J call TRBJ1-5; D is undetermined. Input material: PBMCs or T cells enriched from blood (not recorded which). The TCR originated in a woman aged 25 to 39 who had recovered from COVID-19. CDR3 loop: CASSGQCNQPQHF. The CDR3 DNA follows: TGTGCCAGCAGTGGGCAGTGCAATCAGCCCCAGCATTTT.